A selection of T cell receptor beta chains follows, all from one sample in a study of monozygotic twins with inflammatory bowel disease. Reprocessing the 5' RACE reads, TCRdb reports a single entry for every CDR3 protein and omits DNA. The table lists about 110,000 distinct CDR3 sequences. The source material was blood. The receptors stem from a human donor with ulcerative colitis or Crohn's disease, or a healthy co-twin of an affected twin (not recorded which). The CDR3 runs from the conserved cysteine through the conserved F or W. Fields, in order: V gene, J gene, CDR3 protein.

TRBV20-1	TRBJ2-4	CSAPGQGKNIQYF
TRBV9	TRBJ1-2	CASSIGGAGGGDGYTF
TRBV29-1	TRBJ2-1	CSVGATWSTEQFF
TRBV12-3/TRBV12-4	TRBJ2-2	CASTPHGSGTGELFF
TRBV11-2	TRBJ2-7	CASSLDGGTYEQYF
TRBV11-1	TRBJ1-1	CASSLNREVNEAFF
TRBV20-1	TRBJ1-5	CSAREDRGNQPQHF
TRBV5-1	TRBJ2-2	CASSYLAGTNTGELFF
TRBV12-3/TRBV12-4	TRBJ2-2	CASGDTDAGELFF
TRBV6-5	TRBJ1-5	CASSSGGGRARPQHF
TRBV7-9	TRBJ2-3	CASSLGLSRGTQYF
TRBV5-1	TRBJ2-7	CASSFHSGTGSYEQYF
TRBV7-3	TRBJ2-1	CASSARTGSSYNEQFF
TRBV20-1	TRBJ1-4	CSAETDSGEKLFF
TRBV2	TRBJ1-1	CASSVEGMNTEAFF
TRBV28	TRBJ2-5	CASSSSGTSEYQETQYF
TRBV30	TRBJ2-2	CAWRAVHGIADPGELFF
TRBV5-1	TRBJ2-3	CASQREGGGTDTQYF
TRBV28	TRBJ2-5	CASRDESGKETQYF
TRBV6-5	TRBJ2-7	CASRTGAYEQYF
TRBV9	TRBJ1-1	CASSVGRTLAHREAFF
TRBV29-1	TRBJ2-1	CSVEEYNEQFF
TRBV9	TRBJ1-6	CASSPQLGNSPLHF
TRBV15	TRBJ2-1	CATSPDGSYNEQFF
TRBV6-2/TRBV6-3	TRBJ1-5	CASSAQGPRQPQHF
TRBV5-4	TRBJ1-2	CASSADRSYGYTF
TRBV28	TRBJ2-1	CASRGGQGRDEQFF
TRBV7-9	TRBJ1-1	CASSQRSGFTEAFF
TRBV11-3	TRBJ1-6	CASSPTGTGASPLHF
TRBV7-2	TRBJ1-2	CASSFLSHNTDGYTF
TRBV4-3	TRBJ2-1	CASSQGLRLAGRDEQFF
TRBV14	TRBJ2-7	CASSESYEQYF
TRBV23-1	TRBJ1-2	CASSKRTGGVFGYGYTF
TRBV4-3	TRBJ2-1	CASSQDGGSGSLEQFF
TRBV28	TRBJ2-3	CASSLGTSGVTDTQYF
TRBV4-1	TRBJ1-1	CASSPPVGAAFF
TRBV7-2	TRBJ2-1	CASSLATRGGGRNEQFF
TRBV27	TRBJ2-6	CASSATGGNSGANVLTF
TRBV18	TRBJ2-7	CASSPPDKPEQYF
TRBV18	TRBJ2-3	CASSPPAGTDTQYF
TRBV7-2	TRBJ2-1	CASSLDRQGGEQFF
TRBV12-3/TRBV12-4	TRBJ2-7	CASSPGTGHEQYF
TRBV29-1	TRBJ2-1	CSVDGTSYNEQFF
TRBV20-1	TRBJ2-7	CSAREQREGTYEQYF
TRBV3-1	TRBJ1-2	CASSHSQGGHFYGYTF